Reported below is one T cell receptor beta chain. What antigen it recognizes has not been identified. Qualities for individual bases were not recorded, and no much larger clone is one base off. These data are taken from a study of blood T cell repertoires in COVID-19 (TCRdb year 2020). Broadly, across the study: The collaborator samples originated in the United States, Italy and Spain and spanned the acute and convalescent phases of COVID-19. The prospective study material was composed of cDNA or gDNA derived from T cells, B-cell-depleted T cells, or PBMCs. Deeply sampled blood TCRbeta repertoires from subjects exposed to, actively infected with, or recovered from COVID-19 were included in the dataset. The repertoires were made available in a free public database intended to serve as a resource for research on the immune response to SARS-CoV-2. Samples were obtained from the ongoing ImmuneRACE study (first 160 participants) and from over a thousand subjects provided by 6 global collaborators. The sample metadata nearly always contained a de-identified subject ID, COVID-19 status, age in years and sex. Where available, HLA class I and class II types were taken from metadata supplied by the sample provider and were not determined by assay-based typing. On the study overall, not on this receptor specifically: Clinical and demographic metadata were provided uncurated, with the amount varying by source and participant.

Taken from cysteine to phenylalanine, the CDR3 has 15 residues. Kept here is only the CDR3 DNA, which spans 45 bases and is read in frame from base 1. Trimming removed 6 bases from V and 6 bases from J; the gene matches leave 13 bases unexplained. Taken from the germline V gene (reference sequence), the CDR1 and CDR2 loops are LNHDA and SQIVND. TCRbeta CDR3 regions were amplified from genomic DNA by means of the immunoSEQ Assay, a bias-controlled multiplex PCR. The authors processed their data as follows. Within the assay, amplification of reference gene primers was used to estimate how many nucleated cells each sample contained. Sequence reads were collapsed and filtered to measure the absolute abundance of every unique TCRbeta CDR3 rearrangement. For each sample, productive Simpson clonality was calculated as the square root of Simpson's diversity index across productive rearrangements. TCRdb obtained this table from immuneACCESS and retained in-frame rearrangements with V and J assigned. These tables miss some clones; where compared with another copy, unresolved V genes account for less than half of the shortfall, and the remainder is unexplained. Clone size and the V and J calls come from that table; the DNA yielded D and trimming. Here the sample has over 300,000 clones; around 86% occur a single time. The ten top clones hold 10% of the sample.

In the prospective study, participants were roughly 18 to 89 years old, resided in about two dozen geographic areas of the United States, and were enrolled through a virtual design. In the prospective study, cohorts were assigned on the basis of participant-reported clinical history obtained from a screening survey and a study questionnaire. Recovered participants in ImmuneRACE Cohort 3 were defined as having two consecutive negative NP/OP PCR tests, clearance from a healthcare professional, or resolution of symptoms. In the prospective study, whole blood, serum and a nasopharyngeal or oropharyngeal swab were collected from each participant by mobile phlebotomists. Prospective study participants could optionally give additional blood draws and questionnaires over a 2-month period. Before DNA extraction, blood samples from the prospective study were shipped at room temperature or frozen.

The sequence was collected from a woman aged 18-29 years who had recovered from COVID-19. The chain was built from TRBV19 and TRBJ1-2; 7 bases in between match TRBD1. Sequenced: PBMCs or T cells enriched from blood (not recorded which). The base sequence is TGTGCCAGTAGACGCCGAGACAGGGAGGTTGATGGCTACACCTTC. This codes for CASRRRDREVDGYTF.